This T cell receptor (beta chain) appears in the sequencing data of a study of OX40 agonist ivuxolimab in advanced cancers. The count of this clone is one. Generated by immunoSEQ multiplex PCR, the TCRdb table keeps only in-frame clones and is missing some. The data hold approximately 87,000 clones, with 80% to 90% observed a single time. The starting material was CD4+ or CD8+ T cells sorted from blood, obtained in a trial of the OX40 agonist ivuxolimab. This receptor was taken from an adult with an advanced solid tumor such as melanoma, head and neck, liver or kidney cancer.

CDR3 nucleotide sequence: TGTGCCAGTAGTATGTACGGGACGGAAGGAAACACCATATATTTT. Its translation: CASSMYGTEGNTIYF. This chain uses TRBV19 with TRBJ1-3, with D maybe TRBD1 (5 bases). Trimming removed 3 bases at V and 4 bases at J, with 13 bases between. The CDR3 sequence is 15 residues long. The germline CDR1 and CDR2 sequences are LNHDA and SQIVND (reference sequence). The complete variable domain, with remaining parts taken from reference TRBV19 and TRBJ1-3, reads DGGITQSPKYLFRKEGQNVTLSCEQNLNHDAMYWYRQDPGQGLRLIYYSQIVNDFQKGDIAEGYSVSREKKESFPLTVTSAQKNPTAFYLCASSMYGTEGNTIYFGEGSWLTVV.